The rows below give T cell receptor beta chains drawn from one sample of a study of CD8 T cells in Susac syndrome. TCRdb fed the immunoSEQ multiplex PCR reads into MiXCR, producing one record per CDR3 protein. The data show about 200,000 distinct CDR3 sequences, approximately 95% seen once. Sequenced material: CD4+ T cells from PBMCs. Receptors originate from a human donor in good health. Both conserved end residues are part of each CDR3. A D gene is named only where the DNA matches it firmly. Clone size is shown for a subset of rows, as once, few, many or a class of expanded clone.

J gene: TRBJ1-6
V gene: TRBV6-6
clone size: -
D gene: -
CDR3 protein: CASSSDTLFTLHF
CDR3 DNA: TGTGCCAGCAGTTCCGACACCCTGTTCACCCTCCACTTT

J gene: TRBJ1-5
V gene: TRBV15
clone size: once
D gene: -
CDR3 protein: CATSRDVGGDQPQLF
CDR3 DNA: TGTGCCACCAGCAGAGACGTGGGCGGAGATCAGCCCCAGCTTTTT

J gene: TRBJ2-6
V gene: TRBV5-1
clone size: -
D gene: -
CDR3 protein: CASSGGGSGANVLTF
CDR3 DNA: TGCGCCAGCAGCGGAGGGGGTTCTGGGGCCAACGTCCTGACTTTC

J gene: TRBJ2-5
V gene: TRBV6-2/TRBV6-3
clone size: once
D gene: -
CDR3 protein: CASSYRPKSETQYF
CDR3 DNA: TGTGCCAGCAGTTACAGACCGAAATCAGAGACCCAGTACTTC

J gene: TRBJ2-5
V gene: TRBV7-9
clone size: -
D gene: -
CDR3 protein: CASSLAGTRVQYF
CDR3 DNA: TGTGCCAGCAGCTTAGCCGGGACAAGGGTCCAGTACTTC

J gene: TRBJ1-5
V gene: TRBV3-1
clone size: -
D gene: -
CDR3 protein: CASSQDYGGYQPQHF
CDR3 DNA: TGTGCCAGCAGCCAAGATTATGGAGGTTATCAGCCCCAGCATTTT

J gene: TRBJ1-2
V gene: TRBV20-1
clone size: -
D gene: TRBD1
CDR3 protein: CSTLRDRGSDGYTF
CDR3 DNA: TGCAGCACCCTTCGGGACAGGGGATCGGATGGCTACACCTTC

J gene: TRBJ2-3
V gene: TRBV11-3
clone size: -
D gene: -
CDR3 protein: CASSLSVSSTDTQYF
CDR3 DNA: TGTGCCAGCAGCTTAAGTGTTTCTAGCACAGATACGCAGTATTTT

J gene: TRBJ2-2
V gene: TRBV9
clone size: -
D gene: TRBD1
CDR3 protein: CASSDRDRELVGELFF
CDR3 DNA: TGTGCCAGCAGCGACCGGGACAGGGAGTTGGTGGGGGAGCTGTTTTTT

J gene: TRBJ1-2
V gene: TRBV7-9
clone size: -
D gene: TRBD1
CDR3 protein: CASSFPGQGFGYTF
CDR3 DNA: TGTGCCAGCAGCTTCCCCGGACAGGGCTTTGGCTACACCTTC

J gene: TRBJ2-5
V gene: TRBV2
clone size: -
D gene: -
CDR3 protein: CASSEGQGYETQYF
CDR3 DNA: TGTGCCAGCAGTGAAGGTCAGGGATACGAGACCCAGTACTTC

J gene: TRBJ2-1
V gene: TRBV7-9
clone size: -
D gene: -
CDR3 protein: CASSLDRMAGYNEQFF
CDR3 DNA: TGTGCCAGCAGCTTAGATAGAATGGCGGGATACAATGAGCAGTTCTTC

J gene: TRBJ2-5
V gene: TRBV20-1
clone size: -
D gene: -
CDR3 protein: CSAHSGAEETQYF
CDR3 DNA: TGCAGTGCCCACTCAGGGGCCGAAGAGACCCAGTACTTC

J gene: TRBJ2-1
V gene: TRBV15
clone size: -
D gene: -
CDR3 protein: CATSRDRPGTSYNEQFF
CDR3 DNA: TGTGCCACCAGCAGAGACCGGCCAGGTACCTCCTACAATGAGCAGTTCTTC

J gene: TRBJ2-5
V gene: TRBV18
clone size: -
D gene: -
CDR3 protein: CASSPRREQETQYF
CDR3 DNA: TGTGCCAGCTCACCACGCCGGGAGCAAGAGACCCAGTACTTC

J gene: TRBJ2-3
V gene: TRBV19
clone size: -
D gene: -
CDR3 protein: CASSDQAPTDTQYF
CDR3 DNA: TGTGCCAGTAGTGACCAGGCACCGACAGATACGCAGTATTTT

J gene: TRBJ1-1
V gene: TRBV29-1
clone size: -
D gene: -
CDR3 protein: CSVLGAGDTEAFF
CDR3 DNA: TGCAGCGTTCTTGGGGCTGGGGACACTGAAGCTTTCTTT

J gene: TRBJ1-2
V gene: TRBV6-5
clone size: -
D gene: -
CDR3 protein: CASNPGGGIGYTF
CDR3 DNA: TGTGCCAGCAACCCCGGGGGAGGGATCGGCTACACCTTC

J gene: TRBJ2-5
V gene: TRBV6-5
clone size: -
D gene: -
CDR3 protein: CASSLLLVETQYF
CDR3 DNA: TGTGCCAGCAGTTTATTGTTGGTTGAGACCCAGTACTTC

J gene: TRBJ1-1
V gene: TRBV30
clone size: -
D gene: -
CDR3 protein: CAATENTEAFF
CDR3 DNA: TGTGCCGCCACAGAGAACACTGAAGCTTTCTTT

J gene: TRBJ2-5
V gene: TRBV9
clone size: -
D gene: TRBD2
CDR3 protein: CASSVSGLAGLETQYF
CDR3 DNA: TGTGCCAGCAGCGTTTCGGGACTAGCGGGACTGGAGACCCAGTACTTC

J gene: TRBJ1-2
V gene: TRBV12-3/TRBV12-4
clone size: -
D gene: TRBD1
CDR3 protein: CASTLGTGGQGYTF
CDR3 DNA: TGTGCCAGCACCCTCGGGACAGGAGGACAGGGCTACACCTTC

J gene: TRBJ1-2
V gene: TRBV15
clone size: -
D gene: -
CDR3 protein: CATSKDNYGYTF
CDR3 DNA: TGTGCCACCAGCAAGGATAACTATGGCTACACCTTC